These T cell receptor beta chains were read from a single sample in a study of T cells in Graves' hyperthyroidism and ophthalmopathy. Each CDR3 protein is one row after TCRdb ran MiXCR on the multiplex PCR reads. The table lists a few hundred thousand distinct CDR3 sequences, 17% of them singletons. The source material was blood. Source of these receptors: a woman aged 55-69 years with Graves' ophthalmopathy. Each CDR3 is given without its conserved first and last residue. The D gene is left open where the match is weak.

j_call | d_call | v_call | cdr3_aa
TRBJ2-2 | NA | TRBV5-5 | ASSLYATGELF
TRBJ1-5 | NA | TRBV2 | ASSRQESNQPQH
TRBJ2-7 | NA | TRBV6-5 | ASSYSIKGTEQY
TRBJ2-5 | NA | TRBV5-1 | ASSKQGGYQETQY
TRBJ1-2 | TRBD1 | TRBV2 | ASSRTGRDGYT
TRBJ2-3 | NA | TRBV27 | ASSPAPSTDTQY
TRBJ1-2 | NA | TRBV7-2 | ASSPVRGFAGYT
TRBJ2-1 | TRBD2 | TRBV30 | AWSARTSGISYNEQF
TRBJ1-2 | NA | TRBV3-1 | ASSPSGDAGTTYGYT
TRBJ2-1 | NA | TRBV9 | ASSVASSYNEQF
TRBJ1-4 | NA | TRBV3-1 | ASSLNFGHKGEKLF
TRBJ2-7 | NA | TRBV4-2 | ASSQINAGLFGEQY
TRBJ2-2 | NA | TRBV7-9 | ASSYPRVMNTGELF
TRBJ2-1 | NA | TRBV15 | ATSSRLSSYNEQF
TRBJ2-5 | NA | TRBV7-8 | ASSLIGPTQY
TRBJ2-7 | NA | TRBV12-3/TRBV12-4 | ASTRGGSTYEQY
TRBJ1-5 | NA | TRBV9 | ASSVSGINQPQH
TRBJ2-3 | NA | TRBV11-2 | ASSLISGTDTQY
TRBJ2-1 | TRBD2 | TRBV5-1 | ASTFQGLAGVYNEQF
TRBJ1-2 | NA | TRBV20-1 | SGGQDTNYGYT
TRBJ1-2 | NA | TRBV20-1 | SAKPEYGYT
TRBJ2-1 | NA | TRBV11-3 | ASSLDRGAHNEQF
TRBJ2-7 | NA | TRBV11-2 | ASSLLSGDSYEQY
TRBJ1-2 | NA | TRBV20-1 | SARAGTVYGYT
TRBJ2-7 | NA | TRBV7-9 | ASSSTRNEQY
TRBJ2-7 | NA | TRBV10-3 | AISDSADYYEQY
TRBJ2-7 | TRBD2 | TRBV20-1 | SARVPGLAGYEQY
TRBJ2-5 | TRBD1 | TRBV25-1 | ASARGRGETQY
TRBJ1-2 | NA | TRBV6-4 | ASSDRRGIGYT
TRBJ2-2 | NA | TRBV9 | ASSVRTGELF
TRBJ2-7 | TRBD2 | TRBV7-8 | ASSLGGLAGGPTYEQY
TRBJ1-5 | NA | TRBV6-5 | ASSYHGTASNQPQH
TRBJ2-1 | TRBD1 | TRBV5-1 | ASSKTGGSYNEQF
TRBJ1-2 | NA | TRBV7-8 | ASSLLGGYT
TRBJ1-2 | NA | TRBV19 | ASSLGRKLYGYT
TRBJ2-2 | NA | TRBV27 | ASSFGMANTGELF
TRBJ2-2 | NA | TRBV11-3 | ASSPLGPNTGELF
TRBJ1-5 | NA | TRBV12-3/TRBV12-4 | ASSPGLRSQPQH
TRBJ2-7 | TRBD1 | TRBV5-6 | ASSFERSGTGYSYEQY
TRBJ2-5 | TRBD2 | TRBV4-3 | ASSQSAGGPMAQY
TRBJ2-6 | NA | TRBV5-1 | ASRSQGANVLT
TRBJ2-7 | NA | TRBV7-2 | ASSLAGKAYEQY
TRBJ2-2 | NA | TRBV14 | ASMEGPINTGELF
TRBJ2-3 | TRBD2 | TRBV28 | ASSFRQRGLRDTQY
TRBJ2-1 | TRBD2 | TRBV20-1 | SAGGTSGGNYNEQF